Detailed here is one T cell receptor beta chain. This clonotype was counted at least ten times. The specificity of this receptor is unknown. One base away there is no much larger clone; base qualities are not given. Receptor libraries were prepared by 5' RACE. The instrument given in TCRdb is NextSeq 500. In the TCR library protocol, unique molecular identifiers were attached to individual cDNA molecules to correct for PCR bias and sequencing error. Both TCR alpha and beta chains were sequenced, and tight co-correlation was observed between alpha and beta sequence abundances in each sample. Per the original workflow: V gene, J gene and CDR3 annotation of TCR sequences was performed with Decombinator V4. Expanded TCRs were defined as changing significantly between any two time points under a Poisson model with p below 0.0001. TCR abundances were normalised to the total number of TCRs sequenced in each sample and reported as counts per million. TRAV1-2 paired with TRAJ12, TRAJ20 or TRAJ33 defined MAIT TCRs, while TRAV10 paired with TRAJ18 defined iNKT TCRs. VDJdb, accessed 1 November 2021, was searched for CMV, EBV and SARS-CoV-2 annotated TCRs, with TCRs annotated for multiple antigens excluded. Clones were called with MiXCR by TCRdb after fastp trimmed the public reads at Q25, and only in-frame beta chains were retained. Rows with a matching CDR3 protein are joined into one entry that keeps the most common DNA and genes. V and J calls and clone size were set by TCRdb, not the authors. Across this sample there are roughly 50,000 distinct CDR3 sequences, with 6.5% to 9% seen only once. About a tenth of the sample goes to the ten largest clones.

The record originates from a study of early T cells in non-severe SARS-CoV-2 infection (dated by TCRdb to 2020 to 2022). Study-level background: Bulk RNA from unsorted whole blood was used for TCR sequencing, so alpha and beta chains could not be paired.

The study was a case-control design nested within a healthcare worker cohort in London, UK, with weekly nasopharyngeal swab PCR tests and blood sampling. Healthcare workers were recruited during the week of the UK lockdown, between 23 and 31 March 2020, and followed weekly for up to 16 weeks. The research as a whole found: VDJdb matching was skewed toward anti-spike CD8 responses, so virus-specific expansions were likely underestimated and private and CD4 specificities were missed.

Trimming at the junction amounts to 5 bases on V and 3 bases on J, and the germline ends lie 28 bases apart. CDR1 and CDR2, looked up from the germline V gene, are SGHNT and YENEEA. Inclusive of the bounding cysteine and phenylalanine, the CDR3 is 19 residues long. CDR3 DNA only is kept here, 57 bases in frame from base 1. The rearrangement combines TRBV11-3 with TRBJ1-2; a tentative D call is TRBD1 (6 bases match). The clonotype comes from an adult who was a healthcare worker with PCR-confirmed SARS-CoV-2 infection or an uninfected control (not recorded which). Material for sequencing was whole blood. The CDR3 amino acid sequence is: CASSPRRGAFSLIDYGYTF. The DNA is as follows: TGTGCCAGCAGCCCGAGACGGGGGGCCTTCAGTTTGATAGACTATGGCTACACCTTC.